This T cell receptor (beta chain) was found in a study of OX40 agonist ivuxolimab in advanced cancers. Between the trimmed V and J ends, which lost 0 bases and 4 bases, there was a span of 10 bases. Germline CDR1 reads MNHEY; CDR2 reads SMNVEV (reference sequence). The CDR3 has 15 residues. Using immunoSEQ multiplex PCR, the repertoire was profiled, and TCRdb retains in-frame clones only, with some absent. The table records roughly 16,000 clones, about 88% of them present only once. The TCR originated in an adult with an advanced solid tumor such as melanoma, head and neck, liver or kidney cancer. This sequence joins TRBV27 and TRBJ2-1; tentatively, D is TRBD1 (6 bases). The sample here was CD4+ or CD8+ T cells sorted from blood, taken in a trial of the OX40 agonist ivuxolimab. The CDR3 DNA reads as TGTGCCAGCAGTTTATCGGGACAAAGATACAATGAGCAGTTCTTC. It is translated as CASSLSGQRYNEQFF.